This T cell receptor (beta chain) was sequenced for a study of CD8+ T cells in alopecia areata. Study results and caveats: The study found tofacitinib significantly decreased scalp clonality and expanded CD8+ clones among the top 100. Whether baseline CD8+ expansion is linked to response remains uncertain, given a single nonresponder. Numerous expanded lesional clones remained in scalp and blood during tofacitinib.

The V end was cut by 2 bases, the J end by 9 bases, with 16 bases between. The CDR3 has 14 residues. Germline CDR1 and CDR2: MNHEY and SVGAGI. In each case, RNA was isolated and then reverse transcribed into cDNA as the sequencing template. Sequencing used immunoSEQ multiplex PCR; TCRdb keeps in-frame clones, though not all of them. The sample contains 150,000 to 200,000 clones, less than 70% of which appear only once. Turning to this clone: Its cognate antigen is unknown.

Regarding treatment: oral pan-JAK inhibitor, 5-10 mg twice daily. Peripheral blood samples and lesional scalp punch biopsies were obtained from alopecia areata patients. The chain carries TRBV6-5 and TRBJ1-2; the D gene is possibly TRBD1 (5 bases). The receptor's source is a human donor with alopecia areata. Specimen: CD4+ T cells sorted from blood, collected at week 24, from a patient treated with tofacitinib. CDR3 region: CASSYAGTARSYTF. CDR3 coding DNA: TGTGCCAGCAGTTACGCCGGGACGGCTCGGAGCTACACCTTC.